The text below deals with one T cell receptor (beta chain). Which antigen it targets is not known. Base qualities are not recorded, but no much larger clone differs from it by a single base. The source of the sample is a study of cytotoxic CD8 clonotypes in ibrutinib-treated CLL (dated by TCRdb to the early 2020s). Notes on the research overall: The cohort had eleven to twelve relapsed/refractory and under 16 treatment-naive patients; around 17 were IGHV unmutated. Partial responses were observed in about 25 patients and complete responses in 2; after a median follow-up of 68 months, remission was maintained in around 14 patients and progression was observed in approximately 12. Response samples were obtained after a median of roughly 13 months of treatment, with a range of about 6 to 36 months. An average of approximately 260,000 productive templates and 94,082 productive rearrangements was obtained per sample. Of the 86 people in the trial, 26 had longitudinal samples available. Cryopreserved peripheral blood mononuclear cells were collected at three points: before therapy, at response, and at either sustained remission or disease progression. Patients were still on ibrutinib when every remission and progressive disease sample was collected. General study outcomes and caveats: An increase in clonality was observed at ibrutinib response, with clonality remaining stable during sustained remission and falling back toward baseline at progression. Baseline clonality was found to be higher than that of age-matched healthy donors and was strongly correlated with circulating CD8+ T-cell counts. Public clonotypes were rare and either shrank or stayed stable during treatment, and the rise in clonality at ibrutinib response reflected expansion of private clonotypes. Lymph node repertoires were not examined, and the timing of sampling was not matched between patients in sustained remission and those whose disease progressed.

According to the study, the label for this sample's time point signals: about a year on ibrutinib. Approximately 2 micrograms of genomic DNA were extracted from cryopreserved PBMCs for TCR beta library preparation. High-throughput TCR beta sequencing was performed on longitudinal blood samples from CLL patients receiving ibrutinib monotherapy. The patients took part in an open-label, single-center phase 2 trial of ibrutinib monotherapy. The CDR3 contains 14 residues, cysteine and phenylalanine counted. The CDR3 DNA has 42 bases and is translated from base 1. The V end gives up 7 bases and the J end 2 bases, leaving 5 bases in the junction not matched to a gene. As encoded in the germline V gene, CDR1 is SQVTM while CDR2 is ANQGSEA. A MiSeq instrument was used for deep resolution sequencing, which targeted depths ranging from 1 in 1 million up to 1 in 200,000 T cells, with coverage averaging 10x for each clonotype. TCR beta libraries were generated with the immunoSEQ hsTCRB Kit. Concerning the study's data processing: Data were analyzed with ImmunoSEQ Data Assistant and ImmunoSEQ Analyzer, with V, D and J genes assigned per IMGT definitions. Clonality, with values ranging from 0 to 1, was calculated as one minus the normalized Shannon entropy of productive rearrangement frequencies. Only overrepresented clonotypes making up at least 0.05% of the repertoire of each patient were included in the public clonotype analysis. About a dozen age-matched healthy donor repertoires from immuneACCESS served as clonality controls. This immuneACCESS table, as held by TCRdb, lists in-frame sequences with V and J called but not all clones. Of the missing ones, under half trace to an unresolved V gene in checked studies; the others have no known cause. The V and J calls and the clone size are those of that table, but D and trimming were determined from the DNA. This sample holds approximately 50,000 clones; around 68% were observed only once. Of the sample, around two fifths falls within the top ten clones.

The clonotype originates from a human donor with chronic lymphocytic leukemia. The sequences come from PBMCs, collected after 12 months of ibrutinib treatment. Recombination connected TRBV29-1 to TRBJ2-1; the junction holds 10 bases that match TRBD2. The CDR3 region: CSASAGGPYNEQFF. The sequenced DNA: TGCAGCGCCTCAGCGGGAGGGCCCTACAATGAGCAGTTCTTC.